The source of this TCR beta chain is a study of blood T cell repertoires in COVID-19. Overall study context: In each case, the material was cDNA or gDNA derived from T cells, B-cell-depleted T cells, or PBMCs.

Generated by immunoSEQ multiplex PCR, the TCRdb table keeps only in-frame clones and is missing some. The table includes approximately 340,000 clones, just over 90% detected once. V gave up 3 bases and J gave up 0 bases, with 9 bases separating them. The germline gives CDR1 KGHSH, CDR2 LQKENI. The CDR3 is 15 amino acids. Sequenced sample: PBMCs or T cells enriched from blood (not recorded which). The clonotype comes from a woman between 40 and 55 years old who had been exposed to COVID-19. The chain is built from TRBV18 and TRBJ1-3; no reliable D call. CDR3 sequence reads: CASSPPSVSGNTIYF. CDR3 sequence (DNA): TGTGCCAGCTCACCTCCCTCGGTCTCTGGAAACACCATATATTTT.